These T cell receptor beta chains were read from a single sample in a study of control samples from healthy donors and cancer patients. Clones were read by immunoSEQ multiplex PCR, and TCRdb kept only the in-frame ones, dropping some. There are tens of thousands of clones in the sample; around 80% occur only once, and 20% to 25% lies in the top ten. Sample: PBMCs. Every receptor here comes from a man aged 55-75 years with head and neck cancer. The CDR3 runs from the conserved cysteine through the conserved F or W. D genes are given only for firm matches. Clone size is shown for a subset of rows, as once, few, many or a class of expanded clone.

TRBD2	TRBV6-2/TRBV6-3	TRBJ2-3	15	few	TGTGCCAGCAGTACTAGCGCTACCCCCACAGATACGCAGTATTTT	CASSTSATPTDTQYF
TRBD2	TRBV7-3	TRBJ2-2	15	.	TGTGCCAGCAGCTCCTTAGCGGGAGGCACCGGGGAGCTGTTTTTT	CASSSLAGGTGELFF
TRBD2	TRBV7-3	TRBJ2-3	15	.	TGTGCCAGCAGGGCTAGCGGGCTGAGCACAGATACGCAGTATTTT	CASRASGLSTDTQYF
.	TRBV28	TRBJ1-2	15	few	TGTGCCAGCAGTTTCCTGGAGAACTTTAACTATGGCTACACCTTC	CASSFLENFNYGYTF
.	TRBV29-1	TRBJ1-3	12	.	TGCAGCGTACAGGTTGCTGGAAACACCATATATTTT	CSVQVAGNTIYF
TRBD1	TRBV29-1	TRBJ1-4	12	once	TGCAGCGGAGGACAGGGCCGTGAAAAACTGTTTTTT	CSGGQGREKLFF
TRBD2	TRBV27	TRBJ2-1	16	.	TGTGCCAGCAGCTCCCCGGGACTAGCGGGCAGCGATGAGCAGTTCTTC	CASSSPGLAGSDEQFF
TRBD2	TRBV5-6	TRBJ2-5	15	once	TGTGCCAGCAGCTTGGCTTTCGGGGGAGGGGAGACCCAGTACTTC	CASSLAFGGGETQYF
.	TRBV16	TRBJ1-1	15	.	TGTGCCAGCAGCCCTAGCCCGGTTACGAACACTGAAGCTTTCTTT	CASSPSPVTNTEAFF
.	TRBV9	TRBJ2-1	17	.	TGTGCCAGCAGCGTAGAGGATAGCCCGAGCTCCTACAATGAGCAGTTCTTC	CASSVEDSPSSYNEQFF
.	TRBV6-5	TRBJ2-7	12	.	TGTGCCAGCAGGACCGACTCCTACGAGCAGTACTTC	CASRTDSYEQYF